The sample holds one count of the clone carrying this TCR beta chain. What it recognizes is unknown. The sample comes from a study of cytomegalovirus exposure and HLA in healthy donors. Study overall: Among over 300 genotyped donors, around 80% fell in the Caucasian-associated ancestry cluster. Whole-study findings and limits: A later analysis found TCR association rates differed by HLA locus, highest for DRB1 and lowest for HLA-C. CMV serostatus was the sole immune exposure information available. According to the study, around 150 TCR beta chains were cytomegalovirus-associated.

PCR employed 60 Vbeta and 13 Jbeta primers. Produced via immunoSEQ multiplex PCR; TCRdb's table is partial and in-frame only. In the table there are about 200,000 clones, around 80% of which are singletons. Germline values: CDR1 SGHDT, CDR2 YYEEEE. The CDR3 covers 15 residues. V lost 0 bases, J lost 4 bases, and 13 bases lay in between. Sequenced: PBMCs. The clonotype originates from a woman aged 25-40 years in good health and CMV-seropositive. The chain recombines TRBV5-6 with TRBJ1-2; D is unclear. CDR3 region: CASSLAGVVGYGYTF. As DNA, the CDR3 is TGTGCCAGCAGCTTGGCCGGGGTCGTGGGCTATGGCTACACCTTC.